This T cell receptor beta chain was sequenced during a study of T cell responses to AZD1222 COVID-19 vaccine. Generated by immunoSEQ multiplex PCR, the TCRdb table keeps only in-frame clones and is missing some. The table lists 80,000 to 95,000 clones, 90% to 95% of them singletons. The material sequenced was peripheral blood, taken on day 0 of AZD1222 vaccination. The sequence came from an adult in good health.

The CDR3 DNA sequence: TGTGCCAGCAGCTTAGTTGGAGGGGGCTCTATATTATATACGCAGTATTTT. Translation gives CASSLVGGGSILYTQYF. V and J are TRBV7-2 and TRBJ2-3; D is perhaps TRBD1 (7 bases). The CDR3 is made up of 17 amino acids. From germline, CDR1 is SGHTA and CDR2 FQGNSA. V was trimmed by 1 base and J by 7 bases, leaving 21 bases between them.